This paragraph covers one T cell receptor beta chain sequence. The antigen remains undetermined. Germline loops: CDR1 SGHTA, CDR2 FQGTGA. V was cut by 6 bases and J by 6 bases, with 8 bases left in between. The CDR3 runs to 12 residues. This sample is drawn from a study of cytomegalovirus exposure and HLA in healthy donors. Whole-study results and caveats: Prior analysis indicated that the majority of TCR beta V segments exhibited productivity approximately 87% or approximately 30% of the time. A later analysis by the authors found several of the most significant clusters apparently linked to common viral pathogens.

PCR primers comprised 60 Vbeta and 13 Jbeta primers. Libraries were prepared by immunoSEQ multiplex PCR; TCRdb keeps only in-frame clonotypes and omits some of them. The data hold under 250,000 clones, with roughly 80% observed a single time. The sequenced sample consisted of PBMCs. This chain links TRBV7-3 with TRBJ2-2, with D possibly matching TRBD2 (5 bases). The TCR sequence derives from a male donor in good health and CMV-seronegative. DNA of the CDR3: TGTGCCAGCAGTCCCGGGGCCGGGGAGCTGTTTTTT. As protein: CASSPGAGELFF.